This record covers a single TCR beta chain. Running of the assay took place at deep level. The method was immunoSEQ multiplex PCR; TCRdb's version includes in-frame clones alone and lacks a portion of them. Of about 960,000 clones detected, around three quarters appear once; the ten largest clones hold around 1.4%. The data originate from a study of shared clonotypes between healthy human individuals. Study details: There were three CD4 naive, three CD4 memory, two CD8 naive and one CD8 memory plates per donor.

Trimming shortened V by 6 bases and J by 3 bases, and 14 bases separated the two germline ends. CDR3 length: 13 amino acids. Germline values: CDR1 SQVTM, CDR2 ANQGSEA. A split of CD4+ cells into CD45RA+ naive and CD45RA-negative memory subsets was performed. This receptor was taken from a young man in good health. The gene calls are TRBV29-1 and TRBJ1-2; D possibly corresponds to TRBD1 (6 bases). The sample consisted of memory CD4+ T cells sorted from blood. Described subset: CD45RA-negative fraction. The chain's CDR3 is CSVAGGRDYGYTF. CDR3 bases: TGCAGCGTGGCGGGGGGGCGAGACTATGGCTACACCTTC.